Included here is one T cell receptor (beta chain) sequence, with context. Its target is not known. CDR1 and CDR2 (germline): KGHSH, LQKENI. After removal of 2 bases from V and 5 bases from J, the junction contained 11 bases not matched to a gene. The CDR3 loop spans 16 amino acids. This entry belongs to a study of cytomegalovirus exposure and HLA in healthy donors. Study-level points and caveats: TCR sequences were mostly rare, though some public TCRs occurred in many donors. In the analysis, some V segments, TRBV6-2 and TRBV6-3 included, were excluded as indistinguishable. Reports indicate that TCR beta sequences accurately predicted the HLA-A and HLA-B alleles of most subjects.

The PCR was carried out with 60 Vbeta primers and 13 Jbeta primers. TCRdb's table, derived via immunoSEQ multiplex PCR, lists solely in-frame clones and lacks some. The sample comprises over 110,000 clones, 75% to 85% of which are singletons, and around 2.4% rests with the top ten. Source material: PBMCs. The clonotype comes from a woman under 30 in good health and CMV-seropositive. The V and J genes are TRBV18 and TRBJ1-1; 7 bases fit TRBD1. The CDR3 sequence is CASSPSRTGGETEAFF. DNA of the CDR3: TGTGCCAGCTCACCAAGCAGGACAGGAGGGGAGACTGAAGCTTTCTTT.